Presented here are 17 T cell receptor beta chains from one specimen sequenced in a study of spatial heterogeneity in lung cancer. TCRdb re-derived calls from the 5' RACE reads in MiXCR, one entry per CDR3 protein. The sample includes around 9,700 distinct CDR3 sequences, 5.5% to 7% seen only once; the top ten take 28%. The time point: sample taken at primary tumor resection. The specimen comprised PBMCs, sampled at surgery. The receptors derive from a male donor with early-stage non-small cell lung cancer.

This clonotype is termed medium-sized. The chain employs TRBV6-4 and TRBJ2-3; D may be TRBD2 (6 bases). The V gene's germline CDR1 is MRHNA and CDR2 SNTAGT. CDR3 length: 15 residues. Trimming pared 8 bases from V and 3 bases from J, leaving 18 bases between. DNA for the CDR3: TGTGCCAGCGCGGCGGGGTTAGAGTCGACAGATACGCAGTATTTT. This translates into CASAAGLESTDTQYF.

This clonotype was counted ten times or more. The chain couples TRBV4-1 to TRBJ2-1; the D gene could be TRBD1 or TRBD2 (5 bases each). The CDR3 is made up of 16 amino acids. Germline CDR1 MGHRA, CDR2 YSYEKL. V lost 4 bases and J 4 bases, leaving 17 bases between the germline ends. CDR3 nucleotide sequence: TGCGCCAGCAGCCCAACCGGGACGGAGCCGTACAATGAGCAGTTCTTC. The encoded protein is CASSPTGTEPYNEQFF.

At least ten counts were recorded for this clonotype. The chain uses TRBV6-2 or TRBV6-3 and TRBJ2-1, with 7 bases that match TRBD2. The V gene's germline CDR1 is MNHEY and CDR2 SVGEGT. The CDR3 consists of 12 residues. The junction had 14 bases not matched to a gene; V was cut back by 8 bases and J by 16 bases. This CDR3 reads CASSELGREEFF. The CDR3 DNA sequence: TGTGCCAGCTCTGAGTTGGGCCGGGAGGAATTCTTC.

This clonotype was detected many times. J is TRBJ1-2 and V is TRBV4-3; no clear D. CDR1 and CDR2 from the germline V gene are LGHNA and YSLEER. The CDR3 length is 16 residues. The V and J ends lost 1 base and 4 bases respectively, with 16 bases between them. CDR3 amino acids: CASSQAGLTRPYGYTF. CDR3 nucleotide sequence: TGCGCCAGCAGCCAAGCCGGGCTGACACGGCCCTATGGCTACACCTTC.

This clonotype was found many times. The V gene is TRBV20-1, the J gene TRBJ2-5; unclear D gene. The CDR3 length is 13 residues. Germline values: CDR1 DFQATT, CDR2 SNEGSKA (reference sequence). V was clipped by 0 bases and J by 5 bases, with 10 bases between them. The CDR3 loop is CSARDRSTETQYF. DNA of the CDR3: TGCAGTGCTAGAGATCGGAGCACTGAGACCCAGTACTTC.

The chain couples TRBV20-1 to TRBJ2-3; D ambiguous. V was shortened by 2 bases and J by 6 bases, with 15 bases between the two germline ends. Germline V lookup: CDR1 DFQATT, CDR2 SNEGSKA (reference sequence). The CDR3 contains 14 residues. The CDR3 DNA follows: TGCAGTGCTAGACTCGTGAGCCCTCAGGATACGCAGTATTTT. It encodes CSARLVSPQDTQYF.

The chain uses TRBV5-1 and TRBJ2-6; D not resolved. V lost 2 bases and J 0 bases, leaving 15 bases between the germline ends. Germline V gives CDR1 SGHRS, CDR2 YFSETQ. This CDR3 region has 18 residues. The CDR3: CASSFRLAGDSGANVLTF. The CDR3 nucleotides read TGCGCCAGCAGCTTTAGACTTGCCGGAGACTCTGGGGCCAACGTCCTGACTTTC. The full variable domain, its missing parts supplied by reference TRBV5-1 and TRBJ2-6, is KAGVTQTPRYLIKTRGQQVTLSCSPISGHRSVSWYQQTPGQGLQFLFEYFSETQRNKGNFPGRFSGRQFSNSRSEMNVSTLELGDSALYLCASSFRLAGDSGANVLTFGAGSRLTVL.

The CDR3 here is CASSPPGGGRDEQYF. The CDR3 DNA reads TGTGCCAGCTCACCACCGGGAGGGGGCAGGGACGAGCAGTACTTC. The chain is built from TRBV18 and TRBJ2-7; D may match TRBD1 or TRBD2 (7 bases each). From germline, CDR1 is KGHSH and CDR2 LQKENI. The V end was cut by 0 bases, the J end by 5 bases, with 14 bases between. CDR3 length equals 15 residues.

The table lists this clonotype with many counts. V is TRBV3-1 and J is TRBJ1-1, with 7 bases matching TRBD1. The V gene's germline CDR1 is LGHDT and CDR2 YNNKEL (reference sequence). The CDR3 is made up of 17 amino acids. The J segment lost 0 bases and the V segment lost 3 bases, leaving 10 bases of the junction unmatched. CDR3 protein: CASSHRRDSLMNTEAFF. The CDR3 DNA follows: TGTGCCAGCAGCCATAGGAGGGACAGCCTAATGAACACTGAAGCTTTCTTT.

Sample share makes this clonotype medium-sized. The chain carries TRBV28 and TRBJ2-7; D is undetermined. V lost 5 bases and J lost 2, with 16 bases in between. CDR1 MDHEN and CDR2 SYDVKM come from the germline V gene. CDR3 length: 15 residues. The CDR3 loop is CASSTPSGFAYEQYF. The CDR3 bases are TGTGCCAGCAGTACCCCCTCGGGCTTTGCCTACGAGCAGTACTTC.

This clonotype is categorized as medium-sized. The V and J genes are TRBV5-5 and TRBJ2-3; D gene uncertain. The CDR3 has 15 residues. Trimming took 1 base from V and 1 from J, leaving 10 bases between them. Germline V gene sequence: CDR1 SGHKS, CDR2 YYEKEE (reference sequence). The CDR3, as DNA: TGTGCCAGCAGCTTGAGTTCGCAGGGCACAGATACGCAGTATTTT. Its protein product is CASSLSSQGTDTQYF.

This clonotype is medium-sized in the sample. V gene TRBV28 combines with J gene TRBJ2-3; no clear D. Germline V gene data show CDR1 as MDHEN and CDR2 as SYDVKM. The CDR3 covers 12 residues. V lost 8 bases to trimming and J lost 2 bases, with 8 bases between them. The CDR3 sequence is CASVATTDTQYF. CDR3 nucleotide sequence: TGTGCCAGCGTTGCCACCACAGATACGCAGTATTTT.

This clonotype showed up many times. V gene TRBV12-3 or TRBV12-4 combines with J gene TRBJ1-4; TRBD1 might be the D (6 bases). V shed 7 bases and J shed 0 bases, with 15 bases lying between them. CDR3 length: 16 amino acids. The CDR3 loop is CASTRTAGATNEKLFF. The CDR3 nucleotides are TGTGCCAGCACCAGGACAGCGGGGGCAACTAATGAAAAACTGTTTTTT.

The V call is TRBV7-3, the J call TRBJ2-5; 8 positions match TRBD2. This CDR3 is built from 15 residues. CDR1 is SGHTA, CDR2 FQGTGA, per germline. V trimming: 3 bases; J trimming: 2 bases; junction bases outside the gene matches: 5. In DNA form, the CDR3 reads TGTGCCAGCAGCTTGCGGGGGGCTAGACAAGAGACCCAGTACTTC. This translates into CASSLRGARQETQYF.

In its sample, this clonotype ranks as medium-sized. The V gene is TRBV3-1, the J gene TRBJ2-3, with 7 bases identical to TRBD2. Per the germline V gene, CDR1 is LGHDT and CDR2 is YNNKEL (reference sequence). The junction had 7 bases not matched to a gene; V was cut back by 6 bases and J by 4 bases. This CDR3 is built from 14 residues. In nucleotides, the CDR3 is TGTGCCAGCAGGTATTCTAGCGGCCCAGATACGCAGTATTTT. It translates to CASRYSSGPDTQYF.

This clonotype is termed medium-sized. CDR3 sequence (DNA): TGTGCCAGCAGCTTAAGCCCGGAGGAGCAGTACTTC. This translates into CASSLSPEEQYF. V and J are TRBV11-2 and TRBJ2-7; D not certain. The V and J ends lost 2 bases and 7 bases respectively, with 9 bases between them. The CDR3 runs 12 residues. The germline V gene has CDR1 SGHAT and CDR2 FQNNGV.

This chain joins TRBV5-1 and TRBJ2-1, with 14 bases that match TRBD2. The length of the CDR3 is 17 residues. The V gene end was trimmed by 0 bases and the J gene end by 3 bases; junction bases not matched to a gene: 2. CDR1 and CDR2 from the germline V gene are SGHRS and YFSETQ. In DNA form, the CDR3 reads TGCGCCAGCAGCTTGGGACTAGCGGGAGGGATCTACAATGAGCAGTTCTTC. Translating gives CASSLGLAGGIYNEQFF.